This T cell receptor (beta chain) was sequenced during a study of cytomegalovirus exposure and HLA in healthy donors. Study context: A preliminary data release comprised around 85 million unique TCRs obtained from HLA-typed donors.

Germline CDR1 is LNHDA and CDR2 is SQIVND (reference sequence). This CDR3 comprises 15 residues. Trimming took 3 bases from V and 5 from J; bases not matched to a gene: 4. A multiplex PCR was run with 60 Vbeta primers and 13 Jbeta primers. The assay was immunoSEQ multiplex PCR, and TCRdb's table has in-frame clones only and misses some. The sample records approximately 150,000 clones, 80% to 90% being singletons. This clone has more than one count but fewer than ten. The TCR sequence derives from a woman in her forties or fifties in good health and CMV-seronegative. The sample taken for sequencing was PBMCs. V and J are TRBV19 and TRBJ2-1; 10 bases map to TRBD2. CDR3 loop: CASSIVLAGHNEQFF. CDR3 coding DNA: TGTGCCAGTAGTATCGTACTAGCGGGACACAATGAGCAGTTCTTC.